This T cell receptor beta chain came from a study of OX40 agonist ivuxolimab in advanced cancers. Sequencing was performed with immunoSEQ multiplex PCR; in TCRdb, only in-frame clones are kept and a portion is missing. Among approximately 98,000 clones listed, more than 80% were seen once. The length of the CDR3 is 14 residues. V gave up 4 bases and J gave up 5 bases, with 14 bases separating them. Germline V lookup: CDR1 LGHNA, CDR2 YSLEER. The sequence was obtained from an adult with an advanced solid tumor such as melanoma, head and neck, liver or kidney cancer. Sequencing was performed on CD4+ or CD8+ T cells sorted from blood, taken in a trial of the OX40 agonist ivuxolimab. The chain links TRBV4-3 to TRBJ1-2, with TRBD1 as a possible D gene (6 bases). CDR3 amino acids: CASSLTDTGYGYTF. The CDR3 coding sequence is TGCGCCAGCAGCCTGACAGACACAGGGTATGGCTACACCTTC.